This T cell receptor (beta chain) was sequenced during a study of cytomegalovirus exposure and HLA in healthy donors. When sampled, the donors appeared nominally healthy, though they likely had unrecorded immune exposures. It was with 60 Vbeta and 13 Jbeta primers that the PCR ran. The assay was immunoSEQ multiplex PCR, and TCRdb's table has in-frame clones only and misses some. Of under 200,000 clones in the sample, roughly 80% are singletons; the top ten hold approximately 4.5%. V lost 5 bases, J lost 10 bases, and 12 bases lay in between. Germline assignment: CDR1 SEHNR and CDR2 FQNEAQ (reference sequence). The CDR3 has 12 amino acids.

This chain connects TRBV7-9 to TRBJ1-5; no reliable D call. The sequence was collected from a man aged 25-40 years in good health and CMV-seronegative. Sequences were obtained from PBMCs. Here the CDR3 reads CASSRVNKPQHF. The CDR3 nucleotides read TGTGCCAGCAGCCGAGTGAATAAACCCCAGCATTTT.